This T cell receptor beta chain is from a study of vaccination and CD4 T cells after COVID-19. V lost 1 base and J 1 base, leaving 19 bases between the germline ends. Per germline, CDR1 MNHEY and CDR2 SVGAGI. The CDR3 runs to 18 residues. Sequencing of cultured CD4+ T cell DNA used the Oncomine TCR Beta short-read assay. TCRdb redid the calling of the PCR reads with MiXCR, one entry per CDR3 protein. The repertoire has over 6,000 distinct CDR3 sequences, around 70% of them found once; the top ten carry more than 30%. As to treatment: approximately nine-day PBMC culture with coronavirus spike peptide pools or control peptides (ViraFEST assay). The collection of CD4+ T cells from the unexposed donor took place before the COVID-19 pandemic (2011-2018). On this clonotype itself: The antigen remains unidentified.

Study-wide points: For SARS-CoV-2-reactive clonotypes, the median went from about 22 to 38, a nonsignificant increase.

The chain uses TRBV6-5 and TRBJ1-1, with D perhaps TRBD1 (6 bases). This sequence originates from a human donor in good health. The sample comprised CD4+ T cells from blood, cultured in vitro. In nucleotides, the CDR3 is TGTGCCAGCAGTTACTATTCCCCTGGGGGCGTAACGAACACTGAAGCTTTCTTT. This gives the protein CASSYYSPGGVTNTEAFF.